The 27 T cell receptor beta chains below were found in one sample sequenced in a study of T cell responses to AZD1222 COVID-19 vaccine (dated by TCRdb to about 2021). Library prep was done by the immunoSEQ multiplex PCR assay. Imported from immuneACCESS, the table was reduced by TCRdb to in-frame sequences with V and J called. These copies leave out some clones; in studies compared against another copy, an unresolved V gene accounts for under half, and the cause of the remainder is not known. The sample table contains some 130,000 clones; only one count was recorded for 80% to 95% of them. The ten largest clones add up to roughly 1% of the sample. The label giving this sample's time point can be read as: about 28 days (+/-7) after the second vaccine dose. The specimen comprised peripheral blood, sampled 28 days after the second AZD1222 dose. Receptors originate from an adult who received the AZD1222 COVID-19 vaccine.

The chain's CDR3 is CSASATGYVGNGYTF. The CDR3 region has the DNA TGCAGTGCTAGTGCGACAGGGTATGTCGGTAATGGCTACACCTTC. The chain employs TRBV20-1 and TRBJ1-2; 7 bases line up with TRBD1. J lost 6 bases, V lost 3 bases, and 13 bases had no gene match. This CDR3 is 15 amino acids long. From germline, CDR1 is DFQATT and CDR2 SNEGSKA (reference sequence).

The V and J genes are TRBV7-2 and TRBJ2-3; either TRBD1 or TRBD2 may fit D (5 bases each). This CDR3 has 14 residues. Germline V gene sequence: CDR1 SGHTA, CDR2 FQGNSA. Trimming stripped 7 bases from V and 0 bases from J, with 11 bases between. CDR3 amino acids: CASTEGYSTDTQYF. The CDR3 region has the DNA TGTGCCAGCACAGAGGGGTACAGCACAGATACGCAGTATTTT.

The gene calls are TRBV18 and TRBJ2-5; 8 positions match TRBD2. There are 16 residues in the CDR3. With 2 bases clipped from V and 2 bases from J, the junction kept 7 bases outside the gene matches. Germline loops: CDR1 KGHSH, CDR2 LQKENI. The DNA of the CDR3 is TGTGCCAGCTCACCAGGGCTAGCGGGCGCTCAAGAGACCCAGTACTTC. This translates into CASSPGLAGAQETQYF.

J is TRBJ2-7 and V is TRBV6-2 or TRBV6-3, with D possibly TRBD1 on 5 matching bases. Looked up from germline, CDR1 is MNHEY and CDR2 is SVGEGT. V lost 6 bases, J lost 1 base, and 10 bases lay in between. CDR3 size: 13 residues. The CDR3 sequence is CASSTDKSYEQYF. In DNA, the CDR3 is TGTGCCAGCAGCACGGACAAGTCCTACGAGCAGTACTTC.

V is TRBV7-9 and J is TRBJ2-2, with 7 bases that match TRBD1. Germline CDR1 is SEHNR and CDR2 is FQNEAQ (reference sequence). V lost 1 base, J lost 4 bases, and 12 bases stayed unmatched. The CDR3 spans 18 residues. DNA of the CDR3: TGTGCCAGCAGCTTAGAGGTGCTGACAGGGTCCGGCACCGGGGAGCTGTTTTTT. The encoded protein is CASSLEVLTGSGTGELFF.

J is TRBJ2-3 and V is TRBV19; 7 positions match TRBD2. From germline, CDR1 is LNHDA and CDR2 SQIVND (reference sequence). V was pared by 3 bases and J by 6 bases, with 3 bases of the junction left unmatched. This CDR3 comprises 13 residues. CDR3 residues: CASSMLAEDTQYF. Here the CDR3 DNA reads TGTGCCAGTAGTATGCTAGCGGAGGATACGCAGTATTTT.

The CDR3 DNA reads as TGTGCCAGCAGCTTAGCTACTAGCGGGACCAATGAGCAGTTCTTC. Amino acids: CASSLATSGTNEQFF. J is TRBJ2-1 and V is TRBV7-2, with 10 bases lining up with TRBD2. The germline V gene has CDR1 SGHTA and CDR2 FQGNSA. CDR3 size: 15 residues. J lost 6 bases, V lost 0 bases, and 2 bases had no gene match.

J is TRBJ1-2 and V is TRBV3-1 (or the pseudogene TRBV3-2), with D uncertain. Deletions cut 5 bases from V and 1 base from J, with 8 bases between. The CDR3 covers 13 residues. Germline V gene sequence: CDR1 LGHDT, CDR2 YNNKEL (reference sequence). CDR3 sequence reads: CASSGDVNYGYTF. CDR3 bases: TGTGCCAGCAGCGGAGACGTTAACTATGGCTACACCTTC.

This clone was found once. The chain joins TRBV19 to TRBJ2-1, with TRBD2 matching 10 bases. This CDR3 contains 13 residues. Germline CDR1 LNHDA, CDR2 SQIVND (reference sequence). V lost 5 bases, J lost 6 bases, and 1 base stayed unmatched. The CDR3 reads CASSWTSGNEQFF. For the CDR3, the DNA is TGTGCCAGTAGTTGGACTAGCGGCAATGAGCAGTTCTTC.

The CDR3 protein is CASSQQGRRTEAFF. As DNA, the CDR3 is TGTGCCAGTAGTCAACAGGGGAGGAGGACTGAAGCTTTCTTT. The chain employs TRBV19 and TRBJ1-1; 7 bases match TRBD1. Unmatched junction bases numbered 8, after V lost 5 bases and J lost 5 bases. The germline CDR1 and CDR2 sequences are LNHDA and SQIVND (reference sequence). This CDR3 is 14 amino acids long. The whole variable domain, filled in from reference TRBV19 and TRBJ1-1, reads DGGITQSPKYLFRKEGQNVTLSCEQNLNHDAMYWYRQDPGQGLRLIYYSQIVNDFQKGDIAEGYSVSREKKESFPLTVTSAQKNPTAFYLCASSQQGRRTEAFFGQGTRLTVV.

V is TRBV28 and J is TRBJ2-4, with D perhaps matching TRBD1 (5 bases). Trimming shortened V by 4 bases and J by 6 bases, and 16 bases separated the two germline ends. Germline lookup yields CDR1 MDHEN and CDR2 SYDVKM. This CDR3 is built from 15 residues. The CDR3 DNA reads TGTGCCAGCAGTTCCCCCTCCCTCCAGGGAAACATTCAGTACTTC. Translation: CASSSPSLQGNIQYF.

The CDR3 bases are TGTGCCAGCAGTTTACAGGGTACGAGAGAGACCCAGTACTTC. Residues: CASSLQGTRETQYF. V and J are TRBV28 and TRBJ2-5; the D gene is possibly TRBD1 (5 bases). The CDR3 has 14 amino acids. Germline CDR1 is MDHEN and CDR2 is SYDVKM. V lost 2 bases and J 4 bases, leaving 11 bases between the germline ends.

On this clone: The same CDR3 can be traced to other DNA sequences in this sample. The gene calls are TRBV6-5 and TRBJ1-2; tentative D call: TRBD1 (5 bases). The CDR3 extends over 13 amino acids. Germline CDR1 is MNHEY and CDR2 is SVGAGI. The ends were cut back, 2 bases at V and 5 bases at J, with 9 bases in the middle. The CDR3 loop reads CASSYGGNYGYTF. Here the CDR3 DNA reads TGTGCCAGCAGTTACGGGGGGAATTATGGCTACACCTTC.

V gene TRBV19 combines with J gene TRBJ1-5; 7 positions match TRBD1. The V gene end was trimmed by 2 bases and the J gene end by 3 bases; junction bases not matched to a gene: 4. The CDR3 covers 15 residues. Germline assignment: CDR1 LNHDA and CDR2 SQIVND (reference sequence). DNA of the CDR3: TGTGCCAGTAGTATAAAGGGACAGACCAATCAGCCCCAGCATTTT. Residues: CASSIKGQTNQPQHF.

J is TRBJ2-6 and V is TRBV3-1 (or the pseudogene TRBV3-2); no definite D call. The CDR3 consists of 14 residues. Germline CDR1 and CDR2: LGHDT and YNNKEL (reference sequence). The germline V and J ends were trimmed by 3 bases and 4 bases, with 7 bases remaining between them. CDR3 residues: CASSQGAGANVLTF. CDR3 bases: TGTGCCAGCAGCCAGGGTGCAGGGGCCAACGTCCTGACTTTC.

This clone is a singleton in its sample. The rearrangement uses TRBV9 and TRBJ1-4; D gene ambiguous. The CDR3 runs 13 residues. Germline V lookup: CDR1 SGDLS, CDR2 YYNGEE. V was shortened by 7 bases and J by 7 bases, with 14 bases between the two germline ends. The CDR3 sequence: CASGAAGFEKLFF. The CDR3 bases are TGTGCCAGCGGCGCTGCGGGATTTGAAAAACTGTTTTTT.

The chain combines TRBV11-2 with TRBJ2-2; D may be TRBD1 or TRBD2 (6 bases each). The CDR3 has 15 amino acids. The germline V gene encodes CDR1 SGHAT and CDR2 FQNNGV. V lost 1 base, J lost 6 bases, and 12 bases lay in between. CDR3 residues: CASSLVPGASGELFF. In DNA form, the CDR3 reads TGTGCCAGCAGCTTAGTTCCGGGGGCCTCCGGGGAGCTGTTTTTT.

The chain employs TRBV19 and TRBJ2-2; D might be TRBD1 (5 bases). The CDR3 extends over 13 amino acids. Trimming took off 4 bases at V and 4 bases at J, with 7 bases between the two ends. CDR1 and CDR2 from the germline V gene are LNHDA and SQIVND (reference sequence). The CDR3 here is CASSRQSTGELFF. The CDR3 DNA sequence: TGTGCCAGTAGTAGACAGAGCACCGGGGAGCTGTTTTTT.

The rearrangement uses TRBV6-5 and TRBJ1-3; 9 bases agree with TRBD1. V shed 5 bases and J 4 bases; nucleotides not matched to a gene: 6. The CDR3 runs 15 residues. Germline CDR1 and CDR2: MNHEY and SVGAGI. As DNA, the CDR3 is TGTGCCAGCAGTAGGGGACAGGGAACAGGAAACACCATATATTTT. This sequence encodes CASSRGQGTGNTIYF.

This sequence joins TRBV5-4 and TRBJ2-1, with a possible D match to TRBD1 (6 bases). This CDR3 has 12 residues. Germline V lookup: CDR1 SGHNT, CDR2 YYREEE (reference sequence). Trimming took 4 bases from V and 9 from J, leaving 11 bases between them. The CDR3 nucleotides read TGTGCCAGCAGCGTGGACAGCGGTGAGCAGTTCTTC. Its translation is CASSVDSGEQFF.

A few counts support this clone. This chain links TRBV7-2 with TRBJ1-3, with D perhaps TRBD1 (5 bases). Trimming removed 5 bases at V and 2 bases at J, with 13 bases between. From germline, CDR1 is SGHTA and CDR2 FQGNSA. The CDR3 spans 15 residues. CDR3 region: CASSMQGGPGNTIYF. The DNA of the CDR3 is TGTGCCAGCAGCATGCAGGGTGGCCCTGGAAACACCATATATTTT.

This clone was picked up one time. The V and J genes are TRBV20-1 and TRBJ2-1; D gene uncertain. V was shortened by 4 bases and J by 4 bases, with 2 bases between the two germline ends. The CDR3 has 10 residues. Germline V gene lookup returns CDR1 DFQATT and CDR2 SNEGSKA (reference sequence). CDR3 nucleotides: TGCAGTGCTATTTACAATGAGCAGTTCTTC. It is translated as CSAIYNEQFF.

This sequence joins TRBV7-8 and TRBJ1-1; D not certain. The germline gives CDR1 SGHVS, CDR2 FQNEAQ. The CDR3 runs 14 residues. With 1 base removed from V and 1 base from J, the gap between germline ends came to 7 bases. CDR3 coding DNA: TGTGCCAGCAGCTTAGGAGGTCCGAACACTGAAGCTTTCTTT. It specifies CASSLGGPNTEAFF.

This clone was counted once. The CDR3 sequence: CASSLIAGGPGANVLTF. The DNA of the CDR3 is TGTGCCAGCTCACTTATAGCGGGAGGGCCTGGGGCCAACGTCCTGACTTTC. V is TRBV18 and J is TRBJ2-6; 11 nucleotides align to TRBD2. J lost 2 bases, V lost 4 bases, and 4 bases had no gene match. Germline-derived CDR1 and CDR2 are KGHSH and LQKENI. This CDR3 has 17 amino acids.

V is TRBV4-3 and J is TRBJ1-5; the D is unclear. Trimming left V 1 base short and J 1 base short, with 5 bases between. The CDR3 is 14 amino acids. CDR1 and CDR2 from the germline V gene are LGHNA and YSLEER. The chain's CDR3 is CASSQGASNQPQHF. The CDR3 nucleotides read TGCGCCAGCAGCCAAGGAGCGAGCAATCAGCCCCAGCATTTT.

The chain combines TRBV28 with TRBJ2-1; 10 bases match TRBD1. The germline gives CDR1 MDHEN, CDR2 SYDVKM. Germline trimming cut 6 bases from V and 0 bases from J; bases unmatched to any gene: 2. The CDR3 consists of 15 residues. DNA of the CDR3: TGTGCCAGCAGGACAGGGGGCGCCTCCTACAATGAGCAGTTCTTC. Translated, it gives CASRTGGASYNEQFF. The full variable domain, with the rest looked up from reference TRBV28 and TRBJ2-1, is DVKVTQSSRYLVKRTGEKVFLECVQDMDHENMFWYRQDPGLGLRLIYFSYDVKMKEKGDIPEGYSVSREKKERFSLILESASTNQTSMYLCASRTGGASYNEQFFGPGTRLTVL.

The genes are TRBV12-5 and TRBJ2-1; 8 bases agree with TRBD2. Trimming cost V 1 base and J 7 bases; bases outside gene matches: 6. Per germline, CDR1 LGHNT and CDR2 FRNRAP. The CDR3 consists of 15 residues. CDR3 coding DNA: TGTGCTAGTGGTTTGGATTTCTCTAGCGGGAATGAGCAGTTCTTC. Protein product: CASGLDFSSGNEQFF.